This T cell receptor (beta chain) was recorded in a study of T cells after posttransplantation cyclophosphamide. CDR1 is LNHDA, CDR2 SQIVND, per germline (reference sequence). Between the trimmed V and J ends, which lost 3 bases and 4 bases, there was a span of 28 bases. The CDR3 consists of 20 residues. Sequenced by immunoSEQ multiplex PCR; TCRdb stores in-frame clones only, minus some. The sample was found to contain over 30,000 clones, and every one recurs. Notes on the study in general: After PTCy, TRB diversity resembled that of CNI/methotrexate controls.

Many counts were recorded for this clone. The antigen is not known. This chain joins TRBV19 and TRBJ2-1; tentatively, D is TRBD2 (5 bases). The specimen was PBMCs. This clonotype was sampled from a woman in her forties or fifties in good health and a related stem cell transplant donor. In DNA form, the CDR3 reads TGTGCCAGTAGTATCCTCCAAAAATGGGGTAGCTCCCGGGGATACAATGAGCAGTTCTTC. It codes for CASSILQKWGSSRGYNEQFF.